The rows below give T cell receptor beta chains drawn from one sample of a study of T cell responses to AZD1222 COVID-19 vaccine. The table came from immunoSEQ multiplex PCR; TCRdb's copy has only in-frame clones and leaves some out. The sample includes roughly 150,000 clones, around 93% of them seen just once. The specimen was peripheral blood, collected on day 0 of AZD1222 vaccination. The receptors were sampled from an adult in good health. Both conserved end residues are part of each CDR3. D genes are given only for firm matches. Only some rows state a clone size, as once, few, many or a class for expanded clones.

D	V	size	J	DNA	CDR3
-	TRBV14	-	TRBJ1-2	TGTGCCAGCAGCCAAGGGGGAGATGACTATGGCTACACCTTC	CASSQGGDDYGYTF
TRBD1	TRBV6-1	once	TRBJ1-6	TGTGCCAGCAGTGAGGGGACAGGGAATTCACCCCTCCACTTT	CASSEGTGNSPLHF
TRBD1	TRBV6-5	-	TRBJ1-5	TGTGCCAGCGCTGGACAGGACAATCAGCCCCAGCATTTT	CASAGQDNQPQHF
TRBD1	TRBV27	-	TRBJ1-1	TGTGCCAGCAGTTTCGCAGGGGGCGCGTGGAACACTGAAGCTTTCTTT	CASSFAGGAWNTEAFF
-	TRBV23-1	-	TRBJ1-2	TGCGCCAGCGGAAGGGGCAGACAGCCCCTTCCAGGGAGTGGCTACACCTTC	CASGRGRQPLPGSGYTF
TRBD1	TRBV27	-	TRBJ1-4	TGTGCCAGCAGAGAGAGTCAGGGGGCGGTTAATGAAAAACTGTTTTTT	CASRESQGAVNEKLFF
TRBD1	TRBV19	-	TRBJ1-4	TGTGCCAGTAGTATGGGACAGGGGCCCAATGAAAAACTGTTTTTT	CASSMGQGPNEKLFF
TRBD2	TRBV6-6	-	TRBJ2-1	TGTGCCAGCAGCCGAGACGGGTCGGGACTAGCGGGCGTCTACAATGAGCAGTTCTTC	CASSRDGSGLAGVYNEQFF
TRBD2	TRBV29-1	-	TRBJ2-2	TGCAGCGTGGGCGGGGGGGCCCACACCGGGGAGCTGTTTTTT	CSVGGGAHTGELFF
TRBD1	TRBV7-8	-	TRBJ2-7	TGTGCCAGCAGCCCGGACAGGGGGTTCACCTACGAGCAGTACTTC	CASSPDRGFTYEQYF
TRBD1	TRBV7-9	-	TRBJ1-6	TGTGCCAGCAGCATTCAGACAGGGAATAATTCACCCCTCCACTTT	CASSIQTGNNSPLHF
-	TRBV19	few	TRBJ1-4	TGTGCCAGTAGACGGGGGGACTCCCAGAGGGAAAAACTGTTTTTT	CASRRGDSQREKLFF
TRBD2	TRBV19	-	TRBJ2-1	TGTGCCAGTAGTAAAACGGGAGGGGCCAATGAGCAGTTCTTC	CASSKTGGANEQFF
TRBD1	TRBV14	-	TRBJ2-3	TGTGCCAGCAGCCCGCAGGGGGACGGGGCAGATACGCAGTATTTT	CASSPQGDGADTQYF
-	TRBV6-4	many	TRBJ2-1	TGTGCCAGCAGTGACTCTGTAGGAGGGGATGAGCAGTTCTTC	CASSDSVGGDEQFF
-	TRBV19	-	TRBJ1-5	TGTGCGAGAGAGGCAAGCGGGACCAATCAGCCCCAGCATTTT	CAREASGTNQPQHF
-	TRBV5-6	-	TRBJ1-2	TGTGCCAGCAGCCCTCCCCCCGGGACTTGGGATGGCTACACCTTC	CASSPPPGTWDGYTF
TRBD1	TRBV3-1/TRBV3-2	-	TRBJ2-7	TGTGCCAGCAGCAAACAGGGGCATTCATACGAGCAGTACTTC	CASSKQGHSYEQYF
TRBD1	TRBV5-6	-	TRBJ1-2	TGTGCCAGCAGCACAGGGACAGTTTATGGCTACACCTTC	CASSTGTVYGYTF
-	TRBV19	-	TRBJ2-2	TGTGCCAGTAGTTTCCTAGGCGGGGAGCTGTTTTTT	CASSFLGGELFF
TRBD2	TRBV5-1	once	TRBJ2-3	TGCGCCAGCAGCTTGGGGCTAGCGGGGGAGAGCACAGATACGCAGTATTTT	CASSLGLAGESTDTQYF
TRBD1	TRBV7-2	-	TRBJ1-6	TGTGCCAGCAGCCTGAGACAGGGGGCGATACTAATTTCACCCCTCCACTTT	CASSLRQGAILISPLHF
TRBD1	TRBV12-3/TRBV12-4	-	TRBJ2-2	TGTGCCAGCAGAGGACAGGGGAATGGGGAGCTGTTTTTT	CASRGQGNGELFF
-	TRBV6-2/TRBV6-3	-	TRBJ2-7	TGTGCCAGCAGTTACTCCCTGACTAGAATCTCCTACGAGCAGTACTTC	CASSYSLTRISYEQYF
TRBD1	TRBV7-9	-	TRBJ1-1	TGTGCCAGCAGCCCCGGGACAGGGACCCGGAACACTGAAGCTTTCTTT	CASSPGTGTRNTEAFF
TRBD1	TRBV5-5	-	TRBJ1-5	TGTGCCAGCAGCTTATATCTGGGGCAGGGGGGTCATCAGCCCCAGCATTTT	CASSLYLGQGGHQPQHF
-	TRBV29-1	-	TRBJ1-1	TGCAGCGTTGTGACAATTCTGAACACTGAAGCTTTCTTT	CSVVTILNTEAFF
-	TRBV18	-	TRBJ1-1	TGTGCCAGCTCACCAAGGGATTTCGGAGTCGGGAAAAGCACTGAAGCTTTCTTT	CASSPRDFGVGKSTEAFF
TRBD2	TRBV2	-	TRBJ2-1	TGTGCCAGCAGAGGACTAGCGGGGAACAATGAGCAGTTCTTC	CASRGLAGNNEQFF
-	TRBV5-1	-	TRBJ1-6	TGCGCCAGCAGCTTGACTCGACAGGCTAATAATTCACCCCTCCACTTT	CASSLTRQANNSPLHF
-	TRBV7-9	-	TRBJ2-1	TGTGCCAGCAGCTTAGCGTCTGGGACAATGTACAATGAGCAGTTCTTC	CASSLASGTMYNEQFF
-	TRBV3-1/TRBV3-2	once	TRBJ1-6	TGTGCCAGCAGCCAAGTTGGATATAATTCACCCCTCCACTTT	CASSQVGYNSPLHF
-	TRBV11-1	-	TRBJ2-5	TGTGCCAGCAGAAGAGGGGAAGGTTTCCAAGAGACCCAGTACTTC	CASRRGEGFQETQYF
-	TRBV11-2	-	TRBJ1-5	TGTGCCAGCAGCTTAGCCCCCCTGAGTAATCAGCCCCAGCATTTT	CASSLAPLSNQPQHF
-	TRBV5-1	-	TRBJ1-1	TGCGCCAGCAGCTTGGAGGTAGGCCCTTTGAACACTGAAGCTTTCTTT	CASSLEVGPLNTEAFF
-	TRBV29-1	-	TRBJ2-5	TGCAGCGTTGTCGGGACTGCGAGACCCAGTCTACAGTACTTC	CSVVGTARPSLQYF
-	TRBV30	-	TRBJ1-1	TGTGCCTGGAGTGCCTCGGGGGGCACTGAAGCTTTCTTT	CAWSASGGTEAFF
-	TRBV19	-	TRBJ1-2	TGTGCCAGTAGGCCCAGGCGCTATAACTATGGCTACACCTTC	CASRPRRYNYGYTF
-	TRBV7-9	-	TRBJ2-1	TGTGCCAGCAGACGCGAAGGCGTCGGTGAGCAGTTCTTC	CASRREGVGEQFF
-	TRBV30	-	TRBJ1-5	TGTGCCTGGAGTCGTGCAGGGATCAATCAGCCCCAGCATTTT	CAWSRAGINQPQHF
-	TRBV7-8	-	TRBJ1-5	TGTGCCAGCAGCATTGGACAGAGGAGATTTAGCAATCAGCCCCAGCATTTT	CASSIGQRRFSNQPQHF
-	TRBV2	once	TRBJ1-3	TGTGCCAGCAGTGACTCTTTGACCCCTGGAAACACCATATATTTT	CASSDSLTPGNTIYF
TRBD2	TRBV5-4	-	TRBJ2-7	TGTGCCAGCAACCCCGGACTAGCGGGGACCTACGAGCAGTACTTC	CASNPGLAGTYEQYF
-	TRBV15	-	TRBJ2-7	TGTGCCACCAGCAGAGATGAAGCGGACGAGCAGTACTTC	CATSRDEADEQYF
-	TRBV7-8	-	TRBJ1-4	TGTGCCAGCAGCTTAAGAGACCGATCTGGAAAACTGTTTTTT	CASSLRDRSGKLFF
-	TRBV19	-	TRBJ1-1	TGTGCCACAACGGCTGACAGCACTGAAGCTTTCTTT	CATTADSTEAFF
-	TRBV2	once	TRBJ1-2	TGTGCCAGCAGACCACAGGGTTCTGGCTACACCTTC	CASRPQGSGYTF
-	TRBV24-1	-	TRBJ1-5	TGTGCCACCAAGACTGTTTTAAATCAGCCCCAGCATTTT	CATKTVLNQPQHF
-	TRBV6-6	-	TRBJ1-2	TGTGCCAGCAGTTACGCGGAAAACTATGGCTACACCTTC	CASSYAENYGYTF
-	TRBV7-2	-	TRBJ2-3	TGTGCCAGCAGCTTAGGGTCCGGGAGCACAGATACGCAGTATTTT	CASSLGSGSTDTQYF
TRBD1	TRBV11-2	once	TRBJ1-1	TGTGCCAGCAGCCAGGGGGGCAACACTGAAGCTTTCTTT	CASSQGGNTEAFF
TRBD1	TRBV6-1	-	TRBJ1-6	TGTGCCAGCAGTGAAGCCCAGGGGGGTAATTCACCCCTCCACTTT	CASSEAQGGNSPLHF
-	TRBV5-1	-	TRBJ2-3	TGCGCCAGCAGCTTGAGAGGGAGGCAGGGCACAGATACGCAGTATTTT	CASSLRGRQGTDTQYF
-	TRBV19	-	TRBJ1-1	TGTGCCAGTAGGTCTCAGGGGAACACTGAAGCTTTCTTT	CASRSQGNTEAFF
-	TRBV7-9	few	TRBJ2-7	TGTGCCAGCAGCCCCGATAGGGAGCAGTACTTC	CASSPDREQYF
-	TRBV5-8	-	TRBJ1-1	TGTGCCAGCAGTTACCACTCCGGGGCCACGAACACTGAAGCTTTCTTT	CASSYHSGATNTEAFF
-	TRBV15	-	TRBJ2-3	TGTGCCACCAGCAGAGATCCGGGGGCAGTTTACACAGATACGCAGTATTTT	CATSRDPGAVYTDTQYF
-	TRBV27	-	TRBJ2-3	TGTGCCAGCAGGGGGGCAGGGCCGGATACGCAGTATTTT	CASRGAGPDTQYF
TRBD2	TRBV7-2	-	TRBJ2-7	TGTGCCAGCAGCTCTAGCGGGAGGAGGTACGAGCAGTACTTC	CASSSSGRRYEQYF
TRBD2	TRBV28	-	TRBJ2-7	TGTGCCAGCAGTTTGCGGGGGGGGCCTCCCCCCTACGAGCAGTACTTC	CASSLRGGPPPYEQYF